Sequencing of this T cell receptor (beta chain) was carried out in a study of blood T cell repertoires in COVID-19. Participants came from some 23 US areas, aged about 18 to 100 years. This CDR3 is built from 17 residues. Germline CDR1 is MNHEY and CDR2 is SMNVEV (reference sequence). V dropped 4 bases and J dropped 5; count of bases not matched to a gene: 10. In the original analysis: It was from reference gene primer amplification that nucleated cell counts were estimated. TCRdb keeps only in-frame clones here, not all; method: immunoSEQ multiplex PCR. Clone size and V and J calls were adopted from that table, with D and trimming inferred from the DNA. The repertoire has about 300,000 clones, about 89% of them found once; the top ten carry roughly 5.2%.

The sequencing input was PBMCs or T cells enriched from blood (not recorded which). This chain joins TRBV27 and TRBJ2-1, with TRBD2 matching 11 bases. The receptor's source is a man aged 55-75 years who had recovered from COVID-19. The CDR3 DNA follows: TGTGCCAGCAGTTCCCCCTTAGCGGGAGGGCCCGACAATGAGCAGTTCTTC. It yields the protein CASSSPLAGGPDNEQFF.